The 20 T cell receptor beta chains below all came from one sample that was sequenced in a study of early T cells in non-severe SARS-CoV-2 infection. MiXCR was run by TCRdb on the 5' RACE reads, yielding one entry per CDR3 protein. The sample yields roughly 36,000 distinct CDR3 sequences, approximately 6% seen once. Sequenced input: whole blood. Every receptor here comes from an adult who was a healthcare worker with PCR-confirmed SARS-CoV-2 infection or an uninfected control (not recorded which).

The rearrangement links TRBV9 to TRBJ2-2; D gene ambiguous. The CDR3 is 15 amino acids. With 4 bases removed from V and 1 base from J, the gap between germline ends came to 11 bases. Germline V gives CDR1 SGDLS, CDR2 YYNGEE. The CDR3 is CASSREAGNTGELFF. Here the CDR3 DNA reads TGTGCCAGCAGCCGAGAGGCAGGGAACACCGGGGAGCTGTTTTTT.

For the CDR3, the DNA is TGTGCCAGCTCACAAGGACTAGCGGTCTACAATGAGCAGTTCTTC. Translating gives CASSQGLAVYNEQFF. V gene TRBV18 combines with J gene TRBJ2-1; TRBD2 agrees at 10 bases. V lost 4 bases, J lost 3 bases, and 3 bases stayed unmatched. Germline V gives CDR1 KGHSH, CDR2 LQKENI. CDR3 length: 15 residues. The variable domain in full, with the rest retrieved from reference TRBV18 and TRBJ2-1, is NAGVMQNPRHLVRRRGQEARLRCSPMKGHSHVYWYRQLPEEGLKFMVYLQKENIIDESGMPKERFSAEFPKEGPSILRIQQVVRGDSAAYFCASSQGLAVYNEQFFGPGTRLTVL.

At least ten counts were recorded for this clonotype. The CDR3 coding sequence is TGTGCCAGTAGGTCACCGGGACAAACTGGGGCCAACGTCCTGACTTTC. It translates to CASRSPGQTGANVLTF. The chain couples TRBV19 to TRBJ2-6; D possibly corresponds to TRBD1 (6 bases). Trimming shortened V by 6 bases and J by 2 bases, and 14 bases separated the two germline ends. This CDR3 contains 16 residues. Per germline, CDR1 LNHDA and CDR2 SQIVND (reference sequence). Full variable domain (rest looked up from reference TRBV19 and TRBJ2-6): DGGITQSPKYLFRKEGQNVTLSCEQNLNHDAMYWYRQDPGQGLRLIYYSQIVNDFQKGDIAEGYSVSREKKESFPLTVTSAQKNPTAFYLCASRSPGQTGANVLTFGAGSRLTVL.

The chain joins TRBV28 to TRBJ2-7, with D tentatively TRBD1 or TRBD2 (5 bases each). V lost 3 bases to trimming and J lost 0 bases, with 12 bases between them. The length of the CDR3 is 15 residues. CDR1 is MDHEN, CDR2 SYDVKM, per germline. CDR3 residues: CASSFMGDLSYEQYF. The CDR3 coding sequence is TGTGCCAGCAGTTTTATGGGGGACCTCTCCTACGAGCAGTACTTC.

In regard to this clonotype: This may arise from a read error, as a much more abundant clone is one base away. V and J are TRBV11-2 and TRBJ2-7, with D maybe TRBD1 (5 bases). With 5 bases removed from V and 2 bases from J, the gap between germline ends came to 13 bases. The CDR3 spans 14 residues. The germline V gene encodes CDR1 SGHAT and CDR2 FQNNGV. The CDR3 protein is CASSPTDKAYEQYF. As DNA, the CDR3 is TGTGCCAGCAGCCCAACGGACAAGGCCTACGAGCAGTACTTC. Together with reference TRBV11-2 and TRBJ2-7, the CDR3 gives the full variable domain: EAGVAQSPRYKIIEKRQSVAFWCNPISGHATLYWYQQILGQGPKLLIQFQNNGVVDDSQLPKDRFSAERLKGVDSTLKIQPAKLEDSAVYLCASSPTDKAYEQYFGPGTRLTVT.

This clonotype was seen many times. This chain uses TRBV18 with TRBJ1-6; 8 positions agree with TRBD1. V lost 4 bases, J lost 9 bases, and 5 bases stayed unmatched. CDR3 length: 14 amino acids. Germline V gene lookup returns CDR1 KGHSH and CDR2 LQKENI. The CDR3 nucleotides are TGTGCCAGCTCACGGACAGGGAACGGTTCACCCCTCCACTTT. Translated: CASSRTGNGSPLHF.

As concerns this clonotype: Being one base from a much bigger clone, this may be a read error. V gene TRBV20-1 combines with J gene TRBJ2-3, with D perhaps TRBD2 (5 bases). Germline CDR1 is DFQATT and CDR2 is SNEGSKA (reference sequence). The CDR3 has 13 amino acids. Deletions cut 1 base from V and 5 bases from J, with 10 bases between. Here the CDR3 DNA reads TGCAGTGCTAGAGTTGAGACTAAAGATACGCAGTATTTT. It is translated as CSARVETKDTQYF.

This clonotype showed up many times. The chain links TRBV6-2 or TRBV6-3 to TRBJ2-2, with D perhaps being TRBD1 or TRBD2 (5 bases each). Germline values: CDR1 MNHEY, CDR2 SVGEGT. There are 17 residues in the CDR3. Trimming left V 5 bases short and J 5 bases short, with 21 bases between. CDR3 region: CASSGPEASGATGELFF. The CDR3 DNA sequence: TGTGCCAGCAGTGGACCGGAGGCGTCTGGGGCGACCGGGGAGCTGTTTTTT.

The J gene is TRBJ2-1, the V gene TRBV3-1; D is unresolved. Germline-derived CDR1 and CDR2 are LGHDT and YNNKEL (reference sequence). The ends were cut back, 1 base at V and 6 bases at J, with 7 bases in the middle. CDR3 length: 13 amino acids. The DNA of the CDR3 is TGTGCCAGCAGCCAAGTCATAAGCAATGAGCAGTTCTTC. Translating it yields CASSQVISNEQFF.

A few counts support this clonotype. This could be a read error, since a much larger clone is one nucleotide away. The chain is built from TRBV6-4 and TRBJ2-2; unclear D gene. Trimming pared 2 bases from V and 1 base from J, leaving 2 bases between. CDR3 length: 13 residues. Germline V lookup: CDR1 MRHNA, CDR2 SNTAGT. The DNA for the CDR3 is TGTGCCAGCAGTGACAAGAACACCGGGGAGCTGTTTTTT. Its protein is CASSDKNTGELFF.

This clonotype was seen at least ten times. The chain is built from TRBV3-1 and TRBJ2-3, with D perhaps given as TRBD1 or TRBD2 (5 bases each). CDR3 size: 12 residues. Germline V gene sequence: CDR1 LGHDT, CDR2 YNNKEL (reference sequence). Trimming stripped 1 base from V and 6 bases from J, with 5 bases between. CDR3 residues: CASSQGGDTQYF. The CDR3 DNA reads as TGTGCCAGCAGCCAAGGGGGGGATACGCAGTATTTT.

The chain combines TRBV10-2 with TRBJ2-3, with D possibly being TRBD1 (6 bases). V lost 3 bases and J 8 bases, leaving 9 bases between the germline ends. CDR3 length: 12 amino acids. The germline V gene encodes CDR1 WSHSY and CDR2 SAAADI. CDR3 protein: CASSELGGTQYF. The CDR3 nucleotides read TGCGCCAGCAGTGAACTAGGGGGTACGCAGTATTTT.

V gene TRBV5-4 combines with J gene TRBJ2-7; the match to TRBD1 covers 7 bases. Germline CDR1 is SGHNT and CDR2 is YYREEE (reference sequence). Germline trimming cut 4 bases from V and 2 bases from J; bases unmatched to any gene: 3. CDR3 length: 13 amino acids. CDR3 sequence (DNA): TGTGCCAGCAGCATGGGACAGACCTACGAGCAGTACTTC. This codes for CASSMGQTYEQYF.

Ten or more counts support this clonotype. The V call is TRBV7-9, the J call TRBJ2-1; 7 bases agree with TRBD2. The CDR3 loop spans 13 amino acids. Germline lookup yields CDR1 SEHNR and CDR2 FQNEAQ (reference sequence). J was trimmed by 5 bases and V by 9 bases; bases with no gene match: 7. CDR3 DNA: TGTGCCAGTAGACTAGCTGGGCACAATGAGCAGTTCTTC. Translating gives CASRLAGHNEQFF.

This clonotype was seen many times. V and J are TRBV30 and TRBJ2-7, with 8 bases that match TRBD1. Germline lookup yields CDR1 GTSNPN and CDR2 SVGIG (reference sequence). The CDR3 runs 14 residues. Losses at the gene ends were 2 bases for V and 7 bases for J; bases not matched to a gene: 10. The CDR3 spells CAWSLTEDREEQYF. The CDR3 DNA is TGTGCCTGGAGTCTAACGGAGGACAGGGAGGAGCAGTACTTC.

Ten or more counts support this clonotype. The genes are TRBV20-1 and TRBJ2-7; TRBD2 matches at 9 bases. V dropped 6 bases and J dropped 5; count of bases not matched to a gene: 14. Germline V CDR1 and CDR2: DFQATT, SNEGSKA (reference sequence). The CDR3 loop spans 15 amino acids. The CDR3 DNA sequence: TGCAGTGCAACGACTGGTCTAGCGGGGTTAGACGAGCAGTACTTC. Protein: CSATTGLAGLDEQYF.

This clonotype appeared many times. The chain employs TRBV27 and TRBJ1-6; no clear D gene. V lost 9 bases, J lost 6 bases, and 9 bases lay in between. Germline CDR1 MNHEY, CDR2 SMNVEV (reference sequence). CDR3 length: 12 amino acids. CDR3 coding DNA: TGTGCCAGTAGGACGAGTAATTCACCCCTCCACTTT. Translated, it gives CASRTSNSPLHF.

CDR3 bases: TGTGCCAGCGCTGGGGGCTCGGATGAGCAGTTCTTC. It is translated as CASAGGSDEQFF. The rearrangement joins TRBV2 to TRBJ2-1, with a possible D match to TRBD1 (6 bases). The CDR3 loop spans 12 amino acids. V dropped 8 bases and J dropped 8 bases, with 13 bases sitting between them. The germline V gene has CDR1 SNHLY and CDR2 FYNNEI.

This clonotype was picked up a small number of times. The gene calls are TRBV2 and TRBJ2-2; the D gene is possibly TRBD1 (5 bases). V was trimmed by 2 bases and J by 6 bases, leaving 7 bases between them. The CDR3 is 13 residues long. Germline CDR1 reads SNHLY; CDR2 reads FYNNEI. Here the CDR3 reads CASSEQGSGELFF. CDR3 DNA sequence: TGTGCCAGCAGTGAACAGGGATCCGGGGAGCTGTTTTTT.

V is TRBV18 and J is TRBJ2-7; D unresolved. The CDR3 covers 12 residues. Germline assignment: CDR1 KGHSH and CDR2 LQKENI. Trimming cost V 6 bases and J 4 bases, with 10 bases left between them. The CDR3 loop reads CASSSVGYEQYF. DNA of the CDR3: TGTGCCAGCTCCTCAGTGGGGTACGAGCAGTACTTC.